The 9 T cell receptor beta chains listed next were all sequenced from one sample in a study of blood T cell repertoires in COVID-19. TCRdb keeps only in-frame clones here, not all; method: immunoSEQ multiplex PCR. The sample records roughly 230,000 clones, approximately 81% being singletons. The sample was PBMCs or T cells enriched from blood (not recorded which). The receptors shown here come from a woman aged 50 to 60 who had been exposed to COVID-19.

This clone was seen only a few times. The chain couples TRBV29-1 to TRBJ1-2; 9 positions agree with TRBD1. The V gene's germline CDR1 is SQVTM and CDR2 ANQGSEA. With V trimmed by 6 bases and J by 0 bases, 2 bases remained unmatched. The CDR3 contains 13 residues. The CDR3 DNA sequence: TGCAGCGTCCGGGACAGGGCTAACTATGGCTACACCTTC. Translation gives CSVRDRANYGYTF.

This chain links TRBV18 with TRBJ1-1; TRBD1 agrees at 11 bases. Trimming took 3 bases from V and 8 from J; bases not matched to a gene: 5. The CDR3 has 14 amino acids. CDR1 and CDR2 from the germline V gene are KGHSH and LQKENI. CDR3 residues: CASSPTGQGAEAFF. The CDR3 bases are TGTGCCAGCTCACCCACCGGACAGGGGGCAGAAGCTTTCTTT.

V is TRBV6-5 and J is TRBJ1-4, with D tentatively TRBD1 (5 bases). The germline V and J ends were trimmed by 6 bases and 5 bases, with 13 bases remaining between them. Germline-derived CDR1 and CDR2 are MNHEY and SVGAGI. CDR3 size: 14 residues. CDR3 DNA sequence: TGTGCCAGCAGGGGGGGGAGGCGAAATGAAAAACTGTTTTTT. Protein product: CASRGGRRNEKLFF.

This rearrangement joins TRBV24-1 to TRBJ1-1; TRBD1 matches at 9 bases. Germline assignment: CDR1 KGHDR and CDR2 SFDVKD. This CDR3 comprises 17 residues. The trim removed 3 bases at V and 4 bases at J, leaving 11 bases unmatched. The CDR3 is CATSDVPGQGKSTEAFF. CDR3 nucleotide sequence: TGTGCCACCAGTGATGTCCCGGGACAGGGTAAGAGCACTGAAGCTTTCTTT.

This chain joins TRBV5-5 and TRBJ1-1; D gene unclear. Germline V gene sequence: CDR1 SGHKS, CDR2 YYEKEE (reference sequence). The ends were cut back, 0 bases at V and 9 bases at J, with 9 bases in the middle. This CDR3 spans 12 amino acids. The DNA of the CDR3 is TGTGCCAGCAGCTTGGCCCCCAGGCAAGCTTTCTTT. Translating gives CASSLAPRQAFF.

The V call is TRBV9, the J call TRBJ1-3; D unclear. Germline values: CDR1 SGDLS, CDR2 YYNGEE. The germline V and J ends were trimmed by 0 bases and 0 bases, with 7 bases remaining between them. This CDR3 has 15 amino acids. CDR3 DNA sequence: TGTGCCAGCAGCGTAGGACAACGCTCTGGAAACACCATATATTTT. Protein sequence: CASSVGQRSGNTIYF. Filled out from reference TRBV9 and TRBJ1-3, the complete variable domain reads DSGVTQTPKHLITATGQRVTLRCSPRSGDLSVYWYQQSLDQGLQFLIQYYNGEERAKGNILERFSAQQFPDLHSELNLSSLELGDSALYFCASSVGQRSGNTIYFGEGSWLTVV.

The chain employs TRBV7-9 and TRBJ1-3; D remains unclear. The CDR3 spans 15 residues. V was cut by 1 base and J by 0 bases, with 7 bases left in between. From germline, CDR1 is SEHNR and CDR2 FQNEAQ (reference sequence). The CDR3 here is CASSLDDFSGNTIYF. The CDR3 DNA sequence: TGTGCCAGCAGCTTAGACGACTTCTCTGGAAACACCATATATTTT.

This clone was detected only a few times. J is TRBJ1-2 and V is TRBV7-9; weak D call: TRBD1 (5 bases). The CDR3 runs 13 residues. V lost 5 bases and J 6 bases, leaving 13 bases between the germline ends. Germline loops: CDR1 SEHNR, CDR2 FQNEAQ (reference sequence). CDR3 amino acids: CASSLRGGDGYTF. DNA of the CDR3: TGTGCCAGCAGCCTCCGCGGGGGGGATGGCTACACCTTC.

The rearrangement links TRBV4-1 to TRBJ2-5, with TRBD2 matching over 8 bases. The CDR3 runs to 16 residues. V lost 4 bases, J lost 4 bases, and 11 bases stayed unmatched. Per germline, CDR1 MGHRA and CDR2 YSYEKL. CDR3 coding DNA: TGCGCCAGCAGCCCCCTAGGAGCGGGGGTTAGAGAGACCCAGTACTTC. It yields the protein CASSPLGAGVRETQYF.